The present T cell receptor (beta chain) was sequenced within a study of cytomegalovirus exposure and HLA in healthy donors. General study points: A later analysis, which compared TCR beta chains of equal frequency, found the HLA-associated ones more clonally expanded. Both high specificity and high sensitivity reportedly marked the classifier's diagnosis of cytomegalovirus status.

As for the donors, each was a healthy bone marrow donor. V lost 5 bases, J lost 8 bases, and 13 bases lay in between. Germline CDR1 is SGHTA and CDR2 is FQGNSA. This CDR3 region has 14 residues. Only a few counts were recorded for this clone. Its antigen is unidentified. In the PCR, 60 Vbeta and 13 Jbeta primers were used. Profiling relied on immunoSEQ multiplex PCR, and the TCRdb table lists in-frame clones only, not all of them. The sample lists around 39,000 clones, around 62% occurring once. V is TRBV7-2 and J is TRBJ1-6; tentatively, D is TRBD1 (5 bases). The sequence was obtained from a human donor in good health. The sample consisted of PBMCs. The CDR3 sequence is CASSGRQIYSPLHF. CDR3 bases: TGTGCCAGCAGCGGCAGACAGATTTATTCACCCCTCCACTTT.